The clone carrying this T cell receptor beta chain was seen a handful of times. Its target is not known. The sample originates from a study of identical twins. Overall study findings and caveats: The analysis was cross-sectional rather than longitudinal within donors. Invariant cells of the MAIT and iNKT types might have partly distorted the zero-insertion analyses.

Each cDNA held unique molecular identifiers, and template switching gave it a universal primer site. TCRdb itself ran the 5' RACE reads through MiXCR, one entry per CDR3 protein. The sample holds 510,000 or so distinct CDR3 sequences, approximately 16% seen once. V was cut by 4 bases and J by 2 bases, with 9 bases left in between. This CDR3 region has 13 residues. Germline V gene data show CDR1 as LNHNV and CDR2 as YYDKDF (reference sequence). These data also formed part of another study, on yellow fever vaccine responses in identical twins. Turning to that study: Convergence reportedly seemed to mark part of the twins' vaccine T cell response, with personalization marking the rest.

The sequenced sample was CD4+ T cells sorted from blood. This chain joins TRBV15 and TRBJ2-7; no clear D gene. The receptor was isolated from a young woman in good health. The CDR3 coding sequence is TGTGCCACCAGCACCCTCCTGGCCTACGAGCAGTACTTC. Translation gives CATSTLLAYEQYF.